Below are 22 T cell receptor beta chains sequenced from a single sample in a study of shared clonotypes between healthy human individuals. CD8 cells regarded as naive lacked CD45RO, were positively chosen for CCR7, and omitted terminally differentiated effector memory CD45RA+ cells. TCRdb's table, derived via immunoSEQ multiplex PCR, lists solely in-frame clones and lacks some. The sample has about 2 million clones; around 96% are singletons. Sequenced sample: naive CD8+ T cells sorted from blood. Receptors were obtained from a man between 18 and 35 years old in good health.

The chain combines TRBV10-2 with TRBJ2-1, with no clear D. Germline assignment: CDR1 WSHSY and CDR2 SAAADI. V was cut by 4 bases and J by 10 bases, with 8 bases left in between. CDR3 length: 11 residues. The CDR3 coding sequence is TGCGCCAGCAGTGGGTTGGGGGAGCAGTTCTTC. Translating it yields CASSGLGEQFF.

This chain joins TRBV7-6 and TRBJ2-7; D possibly corresponds to TRBD1 (6 bases). CDR3 length: 14 amino acids. Germline CDR1 is SGHVS and CDR2 is FNYEAQ. The germline V and J ends were trimmed by 0 bases and 5 bases, with 11 bases remaining between them. CDR3 in amino acids: CASSLAGTPHEQYF. CDR3 DNA: TGTGCCAGCAGCTTAGCGGGGACACCACACGAGCAGTACTTC.

V is TRBV5-1 and J is TRBJ2-7, with 11 positions matching TRBD2. Germline assignment: CDR1 SGHRS and CDR2 YFSETQ. The CDR3 is 16 amino acids. The junction had 8 bases not matched to a gene; V was cut back by 4 bases and J by 2 bases. This CDR3 reads CASSAELAGETYEQYF. DNA for the CDR3: TGCGCCAGCAGCGCGGAACTAGCGGGAGAGACCTACGAGCAGTACTTC.

This chain links TRBV7-2 with TRBJ2-2; 10 nucleotides match TRBD1. Per the germline V gene, CDR1 is SGHTA and CDR2 is FQGNSA. The CDR3 totals 17 residues. V lost 5 bases to trimming and J lost 6 bases; unmatched junction nucleotides: 12. Here the CDR3 DNA reads TGTGCCAGCAGCCCCAGCCGGGACAGGGGTGTCGCCGGGGAGCTGTTTTTT. Protein: CASSPSRDRGVAGELFF.

The chain uses TRBV27 and TRBJ2-2; D unclear. Germline loops: CDR1 MNHEY, CDR2 SMNVEV (reference sequence). CDR3 length equals 12 residues. V was shortened by 2 bases and J by 7 bases, with 5 bases between the two germline ends. The CDR3: CASSLKVGELFF. Here the CDR3 DNA reads TGTGCCAGCAGTTTAAAGGTCGGGGAGCTGTTTTTT.

The rearrangement uses TRBV9 and TRBJ2-1; D remains ambiguous. Deletions cut 4 bases from V and 2 bases from J, with 4 bases between. Germline V lookup: CDR1 SGDLS, CDR2 YYNGEE. The CDR3 covers 12 residues. CDR3 DNA: TGTGCCAGCAGCCCAGCCTACAATGAGCAGTTCTTC. Protein: CASSPAYNEQFF.

The CDR3, as DNA: TGTGCCACCAGCAGAGACCGACTAGCGGGGCAAGAGACCCAGTACTTC. Translating it yields CATSRDRLAGQETQYF. V is TRBV15 and J is TRBJ2-5, with TRBD2 identical over 11 bases. The CDR3 runs to 16 residues. V was pared by 0 bases and J by 2 bases, with 2 bases of the junction left unmatched. CDR1 and CDR2 from the germline V gene are LNHNV and YYDKDF (reference sequence).

The chain couples TRBV11-2 to TRBJ2-5; D unresolved. CDR3 length: 12 residues. Trimming cost V 6 bases and J 5 bases, with 10 bases left between them. CDR1 is SGHAT, CDR2 FQNNGV, per germline. The CDR3 nucleotides are TGTGCCAGCAGTTCTAGGTGGGAGACCCAGTACTTC. Its translation is CASSSRWETQYF.

V usage is TRBV7-8 and J usage is TRBJ2-3, with D hard to call. Trimming left V 6 bases short and J 0 bases short, with 13 bases between. The CDR3 spans 15 residues. Germline CDR1 and CDR2: SGHVS and FQNEAQ. The CDR3 nucleotides read TGTGCCAGCAGTTCCTGGGTCTCTAGCACAGATACGCAGTATTTT. Amino acid sequence: CASSSWVSSTDTQYF.

About this clone: The same CDR3 arises from other DNA sequences in this sample as well. The J gene is TRBJ2-7, the V gene TRBV6-5, with TRBD1 matching over 8 bases. Unmatched junction bases numbered 5, after V lost 2 bases and J lost 2 bases. This CDR3 comprises 15 residues. Germline-derived CDR1 and CDR2 are MNHEY and SVGAGI. For the CDR3, the DNA is TGTGCCAGCAGTTACGGCCAGGGGGCCGCCTACGAGCAGTACTTC. This codes for CASSYGQGAAYEQYF.

The chain combines TRBV5-6 with TRBJ1-2; weak D call: TRBD1 (6 bases). V was trimmed by 0 bases and J by 4 bases, leaving 16 bases between them. Germline CDR1 is SGHDT and CDR2 is YYEEEE. The CDR3 loop spans 16 amino acids. CDR3 bases: TGTGCCAGCAGCTTGGAGGCAGGGGTGGTCATCTATGGCTACACCTTC. It is translated as CASSLEAGVVIYGYTF.

For this clone: The same CDR3 arises from other DNA sequences in this sample as well. The gene calls are TRBV4-1 and TRBJ2-2; D is ambiguous. The CDR3 covers 11 residues. The V end was cut by 1 base, the J end by 7 bases, with 1 base between. Germline CDR1 and CDR2: MGHRA and YSYEKL. The CDR3 protein is CASSQVGELFF. The CDR3 DNA is TGCGCCAGCAGCCAAGTCGGGGAGCTGTTTTTT.

The rearrangement joins TRBV6-5 to TRBJ1-1; TRBD1 matches at 9 bases. The V gene end was trimmed by 6 bases and the J gene end by 11 bases; junction bases not matched to a gene: 7. This CDR3 region has 12 residues. Germline values: CDR1 MNHEY, CDR2 SVGAGI. CDR3 in amino acids: CASSTGTGLAFF. The CDR3 DNA reads as TGTGCCAGCAGCACCGGGACAGGGCTTGCTTTCTTT.

The chain couples TRBV27 to TRBJ1-5; TRBD1 matches 11 bases. J was trimmed by 6 bases and V by 8 bases; bases with no gene match: 6. The germline CDR1 and CDR2 sequences are MNHEY and SMNVEV (reference sequence). The CDR3 is 14 amino acids. The chain's CDR3 is CASAGTGGGQPQHF. CDR3 bases: TGTGCCAGCGCCGGGACAGGGGGAGGTCAGCCCCAGCATTTT.

The rearrangement joins TRBV29-1 to TRBJ2-2, with 7 bases lining up with TRBD1. CDR1 is SQVTM and CDR2 is ANQGSEA in the germline V gene. The CDR3 is made up of 13 amino acids. The V segment lost 7 bases and the J segment 6 bases; nucleotides outside the gene matches: 8. The CDR3 sequence is CSAHKGQPGELFF. The CDR3 coding sequence is TGCAGCGCCCATAAGGGACAGCCCGGGGAGCTGTTTTTT.

The V call is TRBV19, the J call TRBJ2-3, with D unclear. The CDR3 runs to 13 residues. Trimming removed 2 bases from V and 0 bases from J, with 3 bases in between. Germline lookup yields CDR1 LNHDA and CDR2 SQIVND (reference sequence). In nucleotides, the CDR3 is TGTGCCAGTAGTATATTCAGCACAGATACGCAGTATTTT. The encoded protein is CASSIFSTDTQYF.

The rearrangement uses TRBV6-1 and TRBJ1-1; D possibly corresponds to TRBD1 (6 bases). Trimming stripped 11 bases from V and 7 bases from J, with 20 bases between. CDR3 length: 13 amino acids. Germline values: CDR1 MNHNS, CDR2 SASEGT. The CDR3, as DNA: TGTGCCTCCGGGGGAGACAGGTTGGGTGAAGCTTTCTTT. Its protein product is CASGGDRLGEAFF.

This clone has only one observation. The gene calls are TRBV27 and TRBJ2-2; D call uncertain. CDR3 length: 15 amino acids. Germline loops: CDR1 MNHEY, CDR2 SMNVEV (reference sequence). V lost 1 base to trimming and J lost 8 bases, with 14 bases between them. The CDR3 coding sequence is TGTGCCAGCAGTTTATTGCCCACCCCGGGTGGGGAGCTGTTTTTT. Translating it yields CASSLLPTPGGELFF.

The chain is built from TRBV7-2 and TRBJ2-7; D is possibly TRBD2 (6 bases). The V and J ends lost 4 bases and 4 bases respectively, with 17 bases between them. This CDR3 has 15 residues. From germline, CDR1 is SGHTA and CDR2 FQGNSA. The CDR3 spells CASSSPTRQSYEQYF. The CDR3 nucleotides read TGTGCCAGCAGCTCCCCGACTAGACAGTCGTACGAGCAGTACTTC.

The chain combines TRBV27 with TRBJ2-2, with 7 bases that match TRBD1. This CDR3 spans 16 amino acids. The germline CDR1 and CDR2 sequences are MNHEY and SMNVEV (reference sequence). V dropped 6 bases and J dropped 4; count of bases not matched to a gene: 11. In nucleotides, the CDR3 is TGTGCCAGCAGCGCCGGGACAGAGCAGTTCACCGGGGAGCTGTTTTTT. This gives the protein CASSAGTEQFTGELFF.

This sequence joins TRBV30 and TRBJ2-1; D is perhaps TRBD2 (5 bases). CDR1 GTSNPN and CDR2 SVGIG come from the germline V gene (reference sequence). The CDR3 loop spans 12 amino acids. The germline V and J ends were trimmed by 1 base and 8 bases, with 9 bases remaining between them. DNA for the CDR3: TGTGCCTGGAGTGAACCTAGCTATGAGCAGTTCTTC. Its protein product is CAWSEPSYEQFF.

The rearrangement uses TRBV19 and TRBJ1-6; no reliable D call. Germline lookup yields CDR1 LNHDA and CDR2 SQIVND (reference sequence). V lost 2 bases, J lost 4 bases, and 6 bases lay in between. The length of the CDR3 is 14 residues. DNA of the CDR3: TGTGCCAGTAGTATACAGGTTTATAATTCACCCCTCCACTTT. It specifies CASSIQVYNSPLHF. The full variable domain, in which reference TRBV19 and TRBJ1-6 provide the parts outside the CDR3, is DGGITQSPKYLFRKEGQNVTLSCEQNLNHDAMYWYRQDPGQGLRLIYYSQIVNDFQKGDIAEGYSVSREKKESFPLTVTSAQKNPTAFYLCASSIQVYNSPLHFGNGTRLTVT.